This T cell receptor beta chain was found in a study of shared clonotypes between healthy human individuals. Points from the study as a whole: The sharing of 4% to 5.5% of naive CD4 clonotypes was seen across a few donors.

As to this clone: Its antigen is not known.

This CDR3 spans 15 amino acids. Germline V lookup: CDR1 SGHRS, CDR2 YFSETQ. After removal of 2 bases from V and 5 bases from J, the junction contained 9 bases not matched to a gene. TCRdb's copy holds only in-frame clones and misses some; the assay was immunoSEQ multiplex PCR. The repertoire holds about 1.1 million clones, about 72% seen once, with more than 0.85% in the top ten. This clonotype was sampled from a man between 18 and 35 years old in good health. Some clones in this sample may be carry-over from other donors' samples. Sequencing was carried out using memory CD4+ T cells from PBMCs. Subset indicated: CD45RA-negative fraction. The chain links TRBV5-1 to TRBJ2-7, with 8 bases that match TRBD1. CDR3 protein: CASSLKQGDSNEQYF. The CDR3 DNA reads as TGCGCCAGCAGCTTAAAACAGGGGGATAGTAACGAGCAGTACTTC.